The T cell receptor (beta chain) under discussion was sequenced for a study of immune heterogeneity within non-small cell lung tumors. The wider study: A handful of squamous cell carcinomas, 10 non-squamous carcinomas and 1 not otherwise specified made up the tumors.

Study-wide points: Local T-cell clonality tracked local tumor mutational burden, showing a moderate yet significant relationship (R 0.3 to 0.35). Recurrence of identical dominant CDR3 beta clonotypes was observed across intrapatient tumor sites, concomitant with site-unique high-frequency clones.

Multiplex PCR relied on 32 V and 13 J primers to amplify TCR beta CDR3. TCRdb independently ran MiXCR on the multiplex PCR reads; one entry per CDR3 protein. The sample holds 9,500 to 12,000 distinct CDR3 sequences, approximately 21% seen once. V trimming: 3 bases; J trimming: 8 bases; junction bases outside the gene matches: 11. The CDR3 spans 16 residues. The germline CDR1 and CDR2 sequences are SGDLS and YYNGEE. The table lists this clonotype with many counts. Antigen specificity is unknown. Template input was genomic DNA from bulk tumor (about 600 ng per sample). Several far-apart biopsies were taken per primary tumor during surgery. Newly diagnosed with untreated non-small cell lung cancer, the patients underwent curative surgery. Donor patients had newly diagnosed non-small cell lung cancer and were having surgery with curative intent.

Sequenced: lung tumor tissue. This rearrangement joins TRBV9 to TRBJ2-1; the match to TRBD2 covers 10 bases. This sequence originates from a man aged 55 to 70 with non-small cell lung cancer. CDR3 sequence reads: CASSAAWASGSDEQFF. In nucleotides, the CDR3 is TGTGCCAGCAGCGCAGCCTGGGCTAGCGGGAGTGATGAGCAGTTCTTC.